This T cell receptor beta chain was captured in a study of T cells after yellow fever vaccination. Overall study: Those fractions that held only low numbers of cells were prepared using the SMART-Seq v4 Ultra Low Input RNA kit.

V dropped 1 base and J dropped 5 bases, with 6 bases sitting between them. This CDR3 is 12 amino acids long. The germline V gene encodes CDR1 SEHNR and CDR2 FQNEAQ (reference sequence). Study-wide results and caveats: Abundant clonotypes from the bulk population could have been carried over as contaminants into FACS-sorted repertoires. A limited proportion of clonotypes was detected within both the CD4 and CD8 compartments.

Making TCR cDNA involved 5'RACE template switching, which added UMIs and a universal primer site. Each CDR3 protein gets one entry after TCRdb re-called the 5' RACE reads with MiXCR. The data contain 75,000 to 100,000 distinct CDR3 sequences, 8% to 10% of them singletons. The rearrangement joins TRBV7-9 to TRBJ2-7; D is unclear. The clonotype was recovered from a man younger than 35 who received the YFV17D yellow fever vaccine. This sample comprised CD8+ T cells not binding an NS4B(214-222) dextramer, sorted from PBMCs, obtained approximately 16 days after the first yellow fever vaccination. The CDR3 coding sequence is TGTGCCAGCAGCTTAGTTTCGGACGAGCAGTACTTC. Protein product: CASSLVSDEQYF.